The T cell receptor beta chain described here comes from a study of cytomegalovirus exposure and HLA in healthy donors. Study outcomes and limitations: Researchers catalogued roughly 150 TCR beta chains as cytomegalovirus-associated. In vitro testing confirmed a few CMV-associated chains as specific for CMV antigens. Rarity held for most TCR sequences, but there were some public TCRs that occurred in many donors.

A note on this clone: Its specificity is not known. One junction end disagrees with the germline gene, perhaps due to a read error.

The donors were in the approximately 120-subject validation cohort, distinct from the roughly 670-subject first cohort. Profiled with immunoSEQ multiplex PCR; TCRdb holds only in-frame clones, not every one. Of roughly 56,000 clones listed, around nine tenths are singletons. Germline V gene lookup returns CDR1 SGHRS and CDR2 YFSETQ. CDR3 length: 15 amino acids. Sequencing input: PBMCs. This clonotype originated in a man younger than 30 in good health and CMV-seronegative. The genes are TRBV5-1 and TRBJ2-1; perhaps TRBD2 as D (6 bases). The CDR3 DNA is TGCGCCAGCAGTGCAGGGACTCAATCCTATAATGAGCAGTTCTTC. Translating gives CASSAGTQSYNEQFF. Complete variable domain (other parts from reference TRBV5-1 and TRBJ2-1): KAGVTQTPRYLIKTRGQQVTLSCSPISGHRSVSWYQQTPGQGLQFLFEYFSETQRNKGNFPGRFSGRQFSNSRSEMNVSTLELGDSALYLCASSAGTQSYNEQFFGPGTRLTVL.